This is a list of T cell receptor beta chains from one sample in a study of circulating and synovial CD4+ cells in juvenile arthritis. Sequenced by immunoSEQ multiplex PCR; TCRdb stores in-frame clones only, minus some. The sample contains around 13,000 clones, around four fifths of which appear only once. The sample was CD4+ T cells from synovial fluid. The receptors were gathered from a human patient with juvenile idiopathic arthritis. Some clones in this sample may be carry-over from other donors' samples. CDR3s include the opening cysteine and the closing phenylalanine or tryptophan. D genes are given only for firm matches. Some rows have no size entry. The others give once, few or many, or a class for an expanded clone.

j_call: TRBJ2-7
d_call: .
clone_size: .
v_call: TRBV7-2
cdr3_length: 13
cdr3_aa: CASSLVEGYEQYF
cdr3_nt: TGTGCCAGCAGCTTAGTGGAGGGTTACGAGCAGTACTTC

j_call: TRBJ1-6
d_call: TRBD1
clone_size: .
v_call: TRBV4-3
cdr3_length: 14
cdr3_aa: CASSQGDRFSPLHF
cdr3_nt: TGCGCCAGCAGCCAGGGGGACAGGTTTTCACCCCTCCACTTT

j_call: TRBJ2-5
d_call: .
clone_size: .
v_call: TRBV7-9
cdr3_length: 14
cdr3_aa: CASSLEGVQETQYF
cdr3_nt: TGTGCCAGCAGCTTGGAAGGGGTCCAAGAGACCCAGTACTTC

j_call: TRBJ1-6
d_call: .
clone_size: .
v_call: TRBV6-5
cdr3_length: 15
cdr3_aa: CASSYSGRVDSPLHF
cdr3_nt: TGTGCCAGCAGTTACTCGGGCAGGGTGGATTCACCCCTCCACTTT

j_call: TRBJ2-7
d_call: .
clone_size: .
v_call: TRBV5-1
cdr3_length: 15
cdr3_aa: CASSTSGTAGKAQYF
cdr3_nt: TGCGCCAGCAGCACCTCCGGAACAGCTGGAAAGGCGCAGTACTTC

j_call: TRBJ2-7
d_call: .
clone_size: once
v_call: TRBV27
cdr3_length: 13
cdr3_aa: CASSFSRGYEQYF
cdr3_nt: TGTGCCAGCAGTTTCTCCAGAGGGTACGAGCAGTACTTC

j_call: TRBJ2-3
d_call: TRBD2
clone_size: .
v_call: TRBV9
cdr3_length: 17
cdr3_aa: CASSAGLAGFFTDTQYF
cdr3_nt: TGTGCCAGCAGTGCCGGACTAGCGGGGTTTTTCACAGATACGCAGTATTTT

j_call: TRBJ1-1
d_call: TRBD1
clone_size: once
v_call: TRBV10-2
cdr3_length: 12
cdr3_aa: CASSEADREAFF
cdr3_nt: TGCGCCAGCAGTGAGGCGGACAGGGAAGCTTTCTTT

j_call: TRBJ1-3
d_call: TRBD1
clone_size: .
v_call: TRBV29-1
cdr3_length: 15
cdr3_aa: CSAGGTGLTGNTIYF
cdr3_nt: TGCAGCGCCGGAGGGACAGGCTTGACTGGAAACACCATATATTTT

j_call: TRBJ2-7
d_call: .
clone_size: .
v_call: TRBV4-2
cdr3_length: 15
cdr3_aa: CASSQAAGVNDEQYF
cdr3_nt: TGTGCCAGCAGCCAAGCCGCCGGGGTTAACGACGAGCAGTACTTC

j_call: TRBJ2-7
d_call: TRBD1
clone_size: .
v_call: TRBV10-1
cdr3_length: 13
cdr3_aa: CASTRQGPYEQYF
cdr3_nt: TGCGCCAGCACCCGACAGGGGCCCTACGAGCAGTACTTC